What follows is one TCR beta chain and its context. The sample belongs to a study of blood T cell repertoires in COVID-19. Only in-frame clones appear in the TCRdb table, and some are missing; sequencing was by immunoSEQ multiplex PCR. The sample contains tens of thousands of clones, over 75% of which appear only once. V trimming: 3 bases; J trimming: 2 bases; junction bases outside the gene matches: 7. Germline CDR1 KGHDR, CDR2 SFDVKD. The CDR3 runs 16 residues. The chain uses TRBV24-1 and TRBJ2-5, with 8 bases lining up with TRBD2. The sequenced sample was peripheral blood. This clonotype originated in a man older than 75 with acute or convalescent COVID-19. The CDR3 protein is CATSDPLAGKQETQYF. The CDR3 DNA is TGTGCCACCAGTGATCCGTTAGCGGGAAAGCAAGAGACCCAGTACTTC.